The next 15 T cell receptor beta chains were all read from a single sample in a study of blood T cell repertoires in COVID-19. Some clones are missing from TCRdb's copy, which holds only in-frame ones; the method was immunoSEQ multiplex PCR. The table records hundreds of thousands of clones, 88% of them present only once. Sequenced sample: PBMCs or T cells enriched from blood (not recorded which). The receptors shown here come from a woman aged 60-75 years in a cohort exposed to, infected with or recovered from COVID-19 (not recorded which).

The CDR3 loop is CASSLTGGYEQYF. CDR3 nucleotide sequence: TGTGCCAGCAGTTTAACAGGGGGCTACGAGCAGTACTTC. The V call is TRBV12-3 or TRBV12-4, the J call TRBJ2-7; 8 nucleotides match TRBD1. With 2 bases clipped from V and 3 bases from J, the junction kept 0 bases outside the gene matches. This CDR3 is 13 amino acids long.

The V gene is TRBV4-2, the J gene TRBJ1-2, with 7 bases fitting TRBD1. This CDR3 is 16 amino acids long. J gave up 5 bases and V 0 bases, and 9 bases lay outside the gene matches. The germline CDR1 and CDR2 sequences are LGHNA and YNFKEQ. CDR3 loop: CASSQEGTQGGYGYTF. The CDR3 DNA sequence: TGTGCCAGCAGCCAAGAAGGGACTCAGGGGGGTTATGGCTACACCTTC.

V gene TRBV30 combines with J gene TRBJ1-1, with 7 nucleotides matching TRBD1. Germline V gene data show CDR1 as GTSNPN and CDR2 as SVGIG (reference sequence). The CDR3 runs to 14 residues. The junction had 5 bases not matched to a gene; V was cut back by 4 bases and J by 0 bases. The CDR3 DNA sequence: TGTGCCTGGAACAGGGGCCCTGTGAACACTGAAGCTTTCTTT. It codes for CAWNRGPVNTEAFF. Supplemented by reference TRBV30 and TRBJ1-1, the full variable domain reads SQTIHQWPATLVQPVGSPLSLECTVEGTSNPNLYWYRQAAGRGLQLLFYSVGIGQISSEVPQNLSASRPQDRQFILSSKKLLLSDSGFYLCAWNRGPVNTEAFFGQGTRLTVV.

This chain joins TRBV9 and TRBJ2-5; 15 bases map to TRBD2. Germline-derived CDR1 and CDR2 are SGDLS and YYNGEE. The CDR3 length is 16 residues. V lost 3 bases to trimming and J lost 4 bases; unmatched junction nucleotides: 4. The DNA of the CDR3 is TGTGCCAGCAGCGCGGGACTAGCGGGAGGACGAGAGACCCAGTACTTC. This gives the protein CASSAGLAGGRETQYF.

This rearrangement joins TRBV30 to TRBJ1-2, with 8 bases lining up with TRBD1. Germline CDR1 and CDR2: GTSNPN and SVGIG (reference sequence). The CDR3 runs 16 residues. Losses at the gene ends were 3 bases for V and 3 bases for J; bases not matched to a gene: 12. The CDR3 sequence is CAWSGGRQGTYYGYTF. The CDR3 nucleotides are TGTGCCTGGAGCGGGGGACGACAGGGGACTTACTATGGCTACACCTTC.

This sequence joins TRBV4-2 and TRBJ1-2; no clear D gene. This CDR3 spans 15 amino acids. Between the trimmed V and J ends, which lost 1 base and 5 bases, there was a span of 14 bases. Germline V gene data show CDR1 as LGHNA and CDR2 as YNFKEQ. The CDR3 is CASSQVNVDTYGYTF. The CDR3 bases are TGTGCCAGCAGCCAAGTAAACGTAGATACTTATGGCTACACCTTC.

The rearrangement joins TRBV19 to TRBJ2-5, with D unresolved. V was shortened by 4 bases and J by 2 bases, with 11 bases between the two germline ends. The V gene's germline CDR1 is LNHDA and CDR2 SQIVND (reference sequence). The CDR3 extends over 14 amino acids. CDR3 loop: CASSTNRDQETQYF. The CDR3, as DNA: TGTGCCAGTAGTACAAACAGAGATCAAGAGACCCAGTACTTC.

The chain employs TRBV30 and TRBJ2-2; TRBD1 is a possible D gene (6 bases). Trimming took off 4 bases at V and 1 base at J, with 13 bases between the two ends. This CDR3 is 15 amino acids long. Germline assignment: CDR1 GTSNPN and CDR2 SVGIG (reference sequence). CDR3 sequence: CAWNRESLNTGELFF. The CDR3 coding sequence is TGTGCCTGGAACAGGGAATCCTTGAACACCGGGGAGCTGTTTTTT.

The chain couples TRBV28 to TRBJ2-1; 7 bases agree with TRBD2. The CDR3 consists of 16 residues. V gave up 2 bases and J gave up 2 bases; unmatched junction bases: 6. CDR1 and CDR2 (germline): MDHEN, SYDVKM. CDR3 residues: CASSLISGTTYNEQFF. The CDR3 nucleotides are TGTGCCAGCAGTTTAATCTCCGGGACTACCTACAATGAGCAGTTCTTC.

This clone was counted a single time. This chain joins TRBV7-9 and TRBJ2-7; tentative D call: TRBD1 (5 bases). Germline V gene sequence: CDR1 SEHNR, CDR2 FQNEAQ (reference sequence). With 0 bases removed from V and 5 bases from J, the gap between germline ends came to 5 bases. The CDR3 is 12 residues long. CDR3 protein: CASSLARDEQYF. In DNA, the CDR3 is TGTGCCAGCAGCTTAGCCAGGGACGAGCAGTACTTC.

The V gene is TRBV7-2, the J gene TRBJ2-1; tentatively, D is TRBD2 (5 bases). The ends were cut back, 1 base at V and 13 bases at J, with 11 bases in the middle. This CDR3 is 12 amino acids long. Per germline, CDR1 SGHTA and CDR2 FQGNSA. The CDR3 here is CASSLVWEQQFF. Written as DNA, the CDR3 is TGTGCCAGCAGCTTAGTGTGGGAGCAACAGTTCTTC.

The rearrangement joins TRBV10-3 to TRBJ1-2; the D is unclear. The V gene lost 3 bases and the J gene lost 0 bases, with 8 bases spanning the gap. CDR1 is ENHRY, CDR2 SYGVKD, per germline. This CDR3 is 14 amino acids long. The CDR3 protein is CAISDAGANYGYTF. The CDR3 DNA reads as TGTGCCATCAGTGACGCGGGAGCTAACTATGGCTACACCTTC.

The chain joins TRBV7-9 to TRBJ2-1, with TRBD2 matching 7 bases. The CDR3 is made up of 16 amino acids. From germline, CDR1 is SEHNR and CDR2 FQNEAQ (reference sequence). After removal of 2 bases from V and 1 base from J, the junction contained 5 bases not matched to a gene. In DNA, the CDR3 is TGTGCCAGCAGCTTAAGAACCGGGAGGTCCTACAATGAGCAGTTCTTC. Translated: CASSLRTGRSYNEQFF.

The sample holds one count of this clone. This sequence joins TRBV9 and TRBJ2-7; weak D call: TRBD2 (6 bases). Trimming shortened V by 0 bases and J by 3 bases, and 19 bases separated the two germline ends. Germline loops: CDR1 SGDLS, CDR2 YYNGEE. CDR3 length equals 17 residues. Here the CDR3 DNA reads TGTGCCAGCAGCGTAGTGGAGGTGGCTAGCGATAACTACGAGCAGTACTTC. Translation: CASSVVEVASDNYEQYF.

The CDR3 region has the DNA TGTGCCAGCAGCTCCGGGACTAGCATGCACGAGCAGTACTTC. Amino acid sequence: CASSSGTSMHEQYF. The gene calls are TRBV5-4 and TRBJ2-7; 9 bases line up with TRBD2. Per germline, CDR1 SGHNT and CDR2 YYREEE (reference sequence). This CDR3 spans 14 amino acids. The trim removed 3 bases at V and 5 bases at J, leaving 6 bases unmatched. The full variable domain, completed using reference TRBV5-4 and TRBJ2-7, is ETGVTQSPTHLIKTRGQQVTLRCSSQSGHNTVSWYQQALGQGPQFIFQYYREEENGRGNFPPRFSGLQFPNYSSELNVNALELDDSALYLCASSSGTSMHEQYFGPGTRLTVT.